This T cell receptor beta chain is drawn from a study of blood T cell repertoires in COVID-19. Study overall: Samples came from the United States, Italy and Spain, spanning acute and convalescent COVID-19. In each case, the material was cDNA or gDNA derived from T cells, B-cell-depleted T cells, or PBMCs.

As handled by the study authors: Estimation of nucleated cell counts relied on the amplification of reference gene primers. TCRdb keeps only in-frame clones here, not all; method: immunoSEQ multiplex PCR. The DNA gave D and trimming, while V, J and clone size come from that table. The sample holds roughly 80,000 clones, approximately 80% seen once. CDR1 and CDR2 from the germline V gene are SNHLY and FYNNEI. V dropped 7 bases and J dropped 3; count of bases not matched to a gene: 5. The CDR3 is 13 residues long. This TCR came from an elderly man with acute or convalescent COVID-19. The sequenced sample consisted of peripheral blood. The V call is TRBV2, the J call TRBJ2-7, with TRBD2 matching 8 bases. The CDR3 sequence: CASKVAGYYEQYF. The DNA for the CDR3 is TGTGCCAGCAAAGTAGCGGGGTACTACGAGCAGTACTTC.